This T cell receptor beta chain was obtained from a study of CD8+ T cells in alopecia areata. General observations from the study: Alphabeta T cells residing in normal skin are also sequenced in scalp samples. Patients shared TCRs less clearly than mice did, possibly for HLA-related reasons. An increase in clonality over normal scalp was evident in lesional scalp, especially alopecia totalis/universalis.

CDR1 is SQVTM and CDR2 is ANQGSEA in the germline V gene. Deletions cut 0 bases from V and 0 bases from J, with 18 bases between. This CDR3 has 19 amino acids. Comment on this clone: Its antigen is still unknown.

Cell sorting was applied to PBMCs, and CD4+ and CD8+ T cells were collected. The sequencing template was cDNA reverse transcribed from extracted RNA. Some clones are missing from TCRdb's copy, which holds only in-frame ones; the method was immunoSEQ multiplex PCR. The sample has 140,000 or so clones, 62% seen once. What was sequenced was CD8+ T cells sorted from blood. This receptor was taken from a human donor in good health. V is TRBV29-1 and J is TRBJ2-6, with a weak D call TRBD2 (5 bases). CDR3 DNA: TGCAGCGTTGAAGAGGGCCCCGGGGATTGGAGCTCTGGGGCCAACGTCCTGACTTTC. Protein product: CSVEEGPGDWSSGANVLTF.